This TCR beta chain was captured by sequencing in a study of shared clonotypes between healthy human individuals. Trimming took 1 base from V and 2 from J, leaving 12 bases between them. From germline, CDR1 is SGHAT and CDR2 FQNNGV. This CDR3 is built from 15 residues. Using immunoSEQ multiplex PCR, the repertoire was profiled, and TCRdb retains in-frame clones only, with some absent. This table holds some 2,100,000 clones, 85% to 95% found once. CD45RO negativity and positive selection for CCR7 defined naive CD8 cells, a population that excluded terminally differentiated effector memory CD45RA+ cells.

This receptor was taken from a young man in good health. Some clones in this sample may be carry-over from other donors' samples. Sample: naive CD8+ T cells from PBMCs. The chain is built from TRBV11-2 and TRBJ2-7, with a weak D call TRBD2 (5 bases). In nucleotides, the CDR3 is TGTGCCAGCAGCTTAGTGCGGGCGCCGGCCTACGAGCAGTACTTC. As protein: CASSLVRAPAYEQYF.